The T cell receptor beta chain described here comes from a study of stem cell transplantation in POMP-related autoinflammatory disease. Study-level results: Patients with PRAID showed a restricted number of unique TRB V-J gene pairings. In patients with PRAID, every analyzed T-cell subset tended to show lower diversity and higher clonality.

V lost 3 bases and J 4 bases, leaving 12 bases between the germline ends. The CDR3 totals 14 residues. Germline lookup yields CDR1 SGHDN and CDR2 FVKESK. Only in-frame clones appear in the TCRdb table, and some are missing; sequencing was by immunoSEQ multiplex PCR. This sample has 25,000 to 30,000 clones, with 75% to 85% found just once. A note on this clone: Its antigen is unknown.

The V and J genes are TRBV14 and TRBJ1-2; D not resolved. The specimen was CD4+ T cells from PBMCs, collected before stem cell transplantation. The TCR originated in a human donor with POMP-related autoinflammation and immune dysregulation (PRAID). DNA for the CDR3: TGTGCCAGCAGCCAGTCCCCGCGGGGCTATGGCTACACCTTC. Translating it yields CASSQSPRGYGYTF.